The subject of this entry is one TCR beta chain. Per the study methods: Amplifying reference gene primers gave estimates of nucleated cell counts. Only in-frame clones appear in the TCRdb table, and some are missing; sequencing was by immunoSEQ multiplex PCR. Clone size and the V and J calls come from that table; the DNA yielded D and trimming. The table records around 330,000 clones, around 89% of them present only once. This sample was taken from a study of blood T cell repertoires in COVID-19. Study as a whole: Spain, Italy and the United States supplied samples that represented acute and convalescent COVID-19. PBMCs, B-cell-depleted T cells, or T cells provided the cDNA or gDNA that made up the material.

Trimming at V came to 6 bases and at J to 2 bases, leaving 9 bases not matched to a gene. The CDR3 runs 15 residues. CDR1 SQVTM and CDR2 ANQGSEA come from the germline V gene. The chain recombines TRBV29-1 with TRBJ2-1, with TRBD1 matching 8 bases. This receptor was identified in a middle-aged woman who had recovered from COVID-19. The sample comprised PBMCs or T cells enriched from blood (not recorded which). The CDR3 nucleotides are TGCAGCGTCCTACCTCGACAGGGGCCCTACAATGAGCAGTTCTTC. This sequence encodes CSVLPRQGPYNEQFF.